The sample holds a few counts of the clone carrying this T cell receptor (beta chain). The source of the sample is a study of blood T cell repertoires in COVID-19. In the study overall: The United States, Italy and Spain were the sources of the acute and convalescent COVID-19 samples. Sources were T cells, B-cell-depleted T cells, or PBMCs; the material itself was cDNA or gDNA.

Study processing details: Scientists estimated how many nucleated cells there were by amplifying reference gene primers. Data came from immunoSEQ multiplex PCR; TCRdb stores just in-frame clones and leaves some out. V and J calls and clone size are as listed in that table; D and trimming were resolved from the DNA. The table has roughly 150,000 clones, about 89% seen once; the top ten hold around 2.9%. In germline, CDR1 is DFQATT, CDR2 SNEGSKA (reference sequence). The CDR3 sequence is 15 residues long. V lost 3 bases to trimming and J lost 7 bases, with 19 bases between them. The sequenced material came from peripheral blood. The origin of this receptor is a man aged 60 to 75 with active or convalescent COVID-19. The chain recombines TRBV20-1 with TRBJ1-3, with D maybe TRBD1 (5 bases). The CDR3 spells CSASGQGRLANTIYF. CDR3 sequence (DNA): TGCAGTGCTAGTGGTCAGGGCAGATTGGCGAACACCATATATTTT.